This T cell receptor beta chain was sequenced during a study of response to subunit inactivated influenza vaccine. General study results and limits: Authors suggested that a seasonal influenza vaccination recruits few new T cells each time.

TCRdb fed the RT-PCR reads into MiXCR, producing one record per CDR3 protein. In the table there are 700,000 to 900,000 distinct CDR3 sequences, 21% of which are singletons. The ends were cut back, 3 bases at V and 4 bases at J, with 12 bases in the middle. CDR3 length: 14 residues. This clonotype was picked up many times. Its antigen is undetermined. The sequencing here drew on PBMCs from blood, taken 4 to 6 days after vaccination. This sequence originates from a man aged 50 to 59 who received an inactivated influenza vaccine. The chain carries TRBV12-3 or TRBV12-4 and TRBJ1-1; D is uncertain. CDR3 nucleotides: TGTGCCAGCAGTTTTCGGGGAGCTTCCACTGAAGCTTTCTTT. Translated: CASSFRGASTEAFF.